The clone carrying this TCR beta chain turned up a few times. The antigen is unknown. The CDR3 is made up of 15 amino acids. Unmatched junction bases numbered 2, after V lost 5 bases and J lost 0 bases. Germline CDR1 SGHAT, CDR2 FQNNGV. This record comes from a study of fetal regulatory T cell absence and autoimmunity. At the level of the study: IPEX patients had exocrine pancreas autoimmunity without clinical diabetes.

Findings and caveats of the study: Cord blood and pancreas showed broadly similar TRB gene family usage. Compared with cord blood, pancreas showed oligoclonal TCR enrichment, some clones over 80-fold.

The survey-level immunoSEQ assay was used. Profiling relied on immunoSEQ multiplex PCR, and the TCRdb table lists in-frame clones only, not all of them. The sample lists more than 85,000 clones, approximately 79% occurring once. The sample comprised pancreas tissue. This rearrangement joins TRBV11-2 to TRBJ2-1; TRBD2 agrees at 9 bases. The source is a male donor with IPEX syndrome. CDR3 amino acids: CASSLSGSSYNEQFF. The CDR3 nucleotides are TGTGCCAGCAGCCTTAGCGGGAGCTCCTACAATGAGCAGTTCTTC.